The clone carrying this TCR beta chain was detected many times. Methods described previously, with TCR primers listed, were used for bulk TCR libraries. Each CDR3 protein is one row after TCRdb ran MiXCR on the PCR reads. Of about 320,000 distinct CDR3 sequences listed, 20% to 25% are singletons. The sample is drawn from a study of molecular identifiers for immune sequencing clone quantification. Study overall: Replicates partitioned RNA from roughly 20,000 or 100,000 naive CD8 cells into five parts, sequencing four.

V lost 5 bases and J 8 bases, leaving 12 bases between the germline ends. The CDR3 runs 12 residues. Naive CD8 libraries were made from roughly 20,000 to 1,000,000 sorted cells, and they used 10%, 30% or 50% RNA. This TCR was recovered from a human donor in good health. Some libraries in this study had Jurkat cell RNA spiked in. The chain uses TRBV12-3 or TRBV12-4 and TRBJ1-2, with D hard to call. Sequencing input: naive CD8+ T cells from blood, with Jurkat cell RNA spiked in. The subset here: FACS-sorted CD8+CD4-CCR7+CD45RA+ naive T cells. DNA of the CDR3: TGTGCCAGCAGTCAGCCAGGTTACGGCTACACCTTC. This codes for CASSQPGYGYTF.